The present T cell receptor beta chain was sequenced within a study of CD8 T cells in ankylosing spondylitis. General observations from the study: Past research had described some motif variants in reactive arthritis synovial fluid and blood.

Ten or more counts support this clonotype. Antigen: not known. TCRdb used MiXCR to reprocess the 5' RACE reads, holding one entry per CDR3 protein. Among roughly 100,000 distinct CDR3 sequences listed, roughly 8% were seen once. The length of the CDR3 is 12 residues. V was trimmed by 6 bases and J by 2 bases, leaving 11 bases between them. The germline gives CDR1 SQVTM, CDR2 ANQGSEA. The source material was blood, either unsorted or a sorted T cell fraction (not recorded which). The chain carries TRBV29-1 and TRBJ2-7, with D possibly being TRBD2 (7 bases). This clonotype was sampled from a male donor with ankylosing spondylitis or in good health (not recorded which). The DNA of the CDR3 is TGCAGCGTAGCGGGACAAACCTACGAGCAGTACTTC. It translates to CSVAGQTYEQYF.